The clone carrying this T cell receptor (beta chain) was counted many times. Its antigen is unidentified. This record comes from a study of T cell repertoires in cytomegalovirus infection. Study details: TCR beta signatures that were public indicated CMV infection and matching HLA type.

Each CDR3 protein is one row after TCRdb ran MiXCR on the reads. The sample yields 630,000 or so distinct CDR3 sequences, approximately 24% seen once. Study findings and constraints: The ex vivo response was dominated by HLA-C-restricted CMV-specific TCR beta clonotypes. Accumulated public TCR beta family frequency recognized individuals carrying CMV together with the relevant HLA.

The V gene's germline CDR1 is SEHNR and CDR2 FQNEAQ (reference sequence). The CDR3 extends over 15 amino acids. V lost 3 bases to trimming and J lost 7 bases; unmatched junction nucleotides: 8. The clonotype originates from a human donor in good health (CMV status not recorded). Some clones in this sample may be carry-over from other donors' samples. The sample consisted of CD8+ T cells from PBMCs. The rearrangement joins TRBV7-9 to TRBJ2-1; the match to TRBD1 covers 8 bases. Written as DNA, the CDR3 is TGTGCCAGCAGCTTTAAGGACAGGGAGAGAAATGAGCAGTTCTTC. Translation gives CASSFKDRERNEQFF.